This TCR beta chain appears in the sequencing data of a study of shared clonotypes between healthy human individuals. Naive CD8 cells lacked CD45RO and underwent positive selection for CCR7, leaving out terminally differentiated effector memory CD45RA+ cells. Study-level points and caveats: When compared with the clonotypes that were shared by all four sorted-subset donors, the non-shared clonotypes turned out to have lower generation probabilities.

Germline CDR1 and CDR2: SGHAT and FQNNGV. V was pared by 4 bases and J by 4 bases, with 8 bases of the junction left unmatched. There are 15 residues in the CDR3. Remarks on this clone: Its cognate antigen is unknown.

The method was immunoSEQ multiplex PCR; TCRdb's version includes in-frame clones alone and lacks a portion of them. This sample has roughly 2,000,000 clones, with around 93% found just once. The sequencing sample was made of naive CD8+ T cells from PBMCs. The J gene is TRBJ2-5, the V gene TRBV11-2; 8 bases align to TRBD1. This sequence originates from a man aged 18-30 years in good health. Some clones in this sample may be carry-over from other donors' samples. CDR3 residues: CASSSIPGGLETQYF. The CDR3 DNA follows: TGTGCCAGCAGCTCTATCCCAGGGGGCCTAGAGACCCAGTACTTC. Together with reference TRBV11-2 and TRBJ2-5, the CDR3 gives the full variable domain: EAGVAQSPRYKIIEKRQSVAFWCNPISGHATLYWYQQILGQGPKLLIQFQNNGVVDDSQLPKDRFSAERLKGVDSTLKIQPAKLEDSAVYLCASSSIPGGLETQYFGPGTRLLVL.